The 28 T cell receptor beta chains below were found in one sample sequenced in a study of blood T cell repertoires in COVID-19. Some clones are missing from TCRdb's copy, which holds only in-frame ones; the method was immunoSEQ multiplex PCR. The repertoire has some 290,000 clones, more than 90% of them found once; the top ten carry approximately 4.1%. Sequenced input: PBMCs or T cells enriched from blood (not recorded which). The receptors originated from a woman in her thirties who had been exposed to COVID-19.

For this clone: Other DNA sequences of this sample code for an identical CDR3. The rearrangement joins TRBV2 to TRBJ2-7; D not resolved. V was shortened by 5 bases and J by 4 bases, with 6 bases between the two germline ends. This CDR3 is 11 amino acids long. Germline CDR1 reads SNHLY; CDR2 reads FYNNEI. The CDR3 here is CASSPVYEQYF. The DNA for the CDR3 is TGTGCCAGCAGTCCCGTTTACGAGCAGTACTTC.

This clone came up once. The rearrangement joins TRBV7-2 to TRBJ2-1; 7 bases fit TRBD1. The V gene's germline CDR1 is SGHTA and CDR2 FQGNSA. Germline trimming cut 3 bases from V and 10 bases from J; bases unmatched to any gene: 6. This CDR3 comprises 13 residues. The CDR3 DNA is TGTGCCAGCAGCTTTGACAGGGAAAGGGAGCAGTTCTTC. As protein: CASSFDREREQFF.

The V call is TRBV2, the J call TRBJ2-5; TRBD2 matches 7 bases. The CDR3 loop spans 15 amino acids. V lost 6 bases and J lost 2; bases outside the gene matches: 9. Germline V lookup: CDR1 SNHLY, CDR2 FYNNEI. The CDR3 sequence: CASRPLADHQETQYF. The CDR3 DNA reads TGTGCCAGCAGACCTCTAGCGGACCATCAAGAGACCCAGTACTTC.

This clone was detected a few times. CDR3 loop: CASSVASGNTGELFF. The CDR3 bases are TGTGCCAGCAGCGTAGCTTCGGGGAACACCGGGGAGCTGTTTTTT. The chain couples TRBV9 to TRBJ2-2; no clear D gene. The CDR3 spans 15 residues. Germline V gene sequence: CDR1 SGDLS, CDR2 YYNGEE. V lost 0 bases to trimming and J lost 1 base, with 7 bases between them.

V and J are TRBV5-1 and TRBJ2-2; D might be TRBD2 (6 bases). The length of the CDR3 is 15 residues. V dropped 2 bases and J dropped 0 bases, with 8 bases sitting between them. CDR1 SGHRS and CDR2 YFSETQ come from the germline V gene. The CDR3, as DNA: TGCGCCAGCAGCTTCGGGGGTCCGAACACCGGGGAGCTGTTTTTT. Protein sequence: CASSFGGPNTGELFF.

The V call is TRBV5-1, the J call TRBJ2-5, with D perhaps matching TRBD1 (6 bases). The V gene lost 0 bases and the J gene lost 2 bases, with 11 bases spanning the gap. The CDR3 loop spans 15 amino acids. Germline CDR1 SGHRS, CDR2 YFSETQ. The CDR3 nucleotides read TGCGCCAGCAGCTTGGACAGGGTAGGACAAGAGACCCAGTACTTC. Residues: CASSLDRVGQETQYF.

The CDR3 loop reads CSVSTGHETQYF. The CDR3 bases are TGCAGCGTTAGTACAGGGCACGAGACCCAGTACTTC. The gene calls are TRBV29-1 and TRBJ2-5; a weak D match, TRBD1 (6 bases). The CDR3 extends over 12 amino acids. V was trimmed by 5 bases and J by 5 bases, leaving 12 bases between them. Germline-derived CDR1 and CDR2 are SQVTM and ANQGSEA.

The chain links TRBV15 to TRBJ1-1; D remains unclear. Trimming took 0 bases from V and 7 from J, leaving 9 bases between them. CDR1 and CDR2 (germline): LNHNV, YYDKDF (reference sequence). The CDR3 is made up of 13 amino acids. The CDR3 loop is CATSREEGYEAFF. The DNA of the CDR3 is TGTGCCACCAGCAGAGAGGAGGGCTATGAAGCTTTCTTT.

V usage is TRBV30 and J usage is TRBJ1-5, with 11 nucleotides matching TRBD1. The CDR3 contains 18 residues. With 0 bases clipped from V and 3 bases from J, the junction kept 10 bases outside the gene matches. Germline-derived CDR1 and CDR2 are GTSNPN and SVGIG (reference sequence). This CDR3 is CAWSVHLGQGEHNQPQHF. In DNA, the CDR3 is TGTGCCTGGAGTGTACATTTGGGACAGGGGGAACACAATCAGCCCCAGCATTTT.

This clone was recorded only once. J is TRBJ2-7 and V is TRBV20-1; the D gene is possibly TRBD2 (5 bases). Deletions cut 3 bases from V and 3 bases from J, with 9 bases between. This CDR3 region has 12 residues. Looked up from germline, CDR1 is DFQATT and CDR2 is SNEGSKA (reference sequence). The CDR3 reads CSASGRGYEQYF. The CDR3 region has the DNA TGCAGTGCTAGTGGTCGGGGCTACGAGCAGTACTTC.

This chain uses TRBV3-1 (or the pseudogene TRBV3-2) with TRBJ1-1, with 7 bases fitting TRBD1. This CDR3 has 13 amino acids. V shed 2 bases and J 6 bases; nucleotides not matched to a gene: 3. Per germline, CDR1 LGHDT and CDR2 YNNKEL (reference sequence). CDR3 residues: CASSQRQGAEAFF. CDR3 DNA: TGTGCCAGCAGCCAACGGCAGGGGGCTGAAGCTTTCTTT.

This clone was counted between two and nine times. The CDR3 nucleotides read TGCGCCAGCAGCTTGGCCTTTCAGGAGACCCAGTACTTC. Translation: CASSLAFQETQYF. V gene TRBV5-1 combines with J gene TRBJ2-5; D is unresolved. Trimming pared 0 bases from V and 5 bases from J, leaving 8 bases between. In germline, CDR1 is SGHRS, CDR2 YFSETQ. The CDR3 consists of 13 residues. Drawing the rest from reference TRBV5-1 and TRBJ2-5, the complete variable domain is KAGVTQTPRYLIKTRGQQVTLSCSPISGHRSVSWYQQTPGQGLQFLFEYFSETQRNKGNFPGRFSGRQFSNSRSEMNVSTLELGDSALYLCASSLAFQETQYFGPGTRLLVL.

The chain employs TRBV13 and TRBJ2-5, with TRBD2 matching 12 bases. J lost 5 bases, V lost 4 bases, and 11 bases had no gene match. The CDR3 has 17 amino acids. Germline V gene data show CDR1 as PRHDT and CDR2 as FYEKMQ (reference sequence). This CDR3 is CASSSGTSGPRGETQYF. The CDR3 nucleotides are TGTGCCAGCAGCTCCGGGACTAGCGGGCCCCGAGGCGAGACCCAGTACTTC.

The chain recombines TRBV29-1 with TRBJ2-7; no definite D call. The CDR3 is made up of 11 amino acids. CDR1 and CDR2 from the germline V gene are SQVTM and ANQGSEA. V was clipped by 5 bases and J by 6 bases, with 11 bases between them. CDR3 sequence: CSVFDTGEQYF. CDR3 DNA: TGCAGCGTTTTTGATACGGGCGAGCAGTACTTC.

This sequence joins TRBV6-5 and TRBJ2-7, with TRBD1 matching 8 bases. The CDR3 extends over 14 amino acids. V gave up 4 bases and J gave up 3 bases; unmatched junction bases: 5. CDR1 MNHEY and CDR2 SVGAGI come from the germline V gene. The CDR3 DNA sequence: TGTGCCAGCAGTTTCCAGGGGGCGAACTACGAGCAGTACTTC. This translates into CASSFQGANYEQYF.

V gene TRBV10-3 combines with J gene TRBJ1-2; D is unclear. The CDR3 is 13 amino acids. Trimming stripped 3 bases from V and 0 bases from J, with 5 bases between. Germline CDR1 ENHRY, CDR2 SYGVKD. In nucleotides, the CDR3 is TGTGCCATCAGTGAACAGACTAACTATGGCTACACCTTC. This encodes CAISEQTNYGYTF.

The rearrangement links TRBV6-1 to TRBJ1-1, with TRBD1 matching over 7 bases. Per the germline V gene, CDR1 is MNHNS and CDR2 is SASEGT. This CDR3 comprises 16 residues. The V and J ends lost 5 bases and 0 bases, in that order; junction bases with no gene match: 9. CDR3 residues: CASSKGRGRLNTEAFF. The CDR3 coding sequence is TGTGCCAGCAGTAAAGGAAGGGGGCGTCTGAACACTGAAGCTTTCTTT.

The chain joins TRBV19 to TRBJ2-5, with TRBD1 matching over 8 bases. V gave up 6 bases and J gave up 3 bases; unmatched junction bases: 3. In germline, CDR1 is LNHDA, CDR2 SQIVND (reference sequence). CDR3 length: 13 residues. CDR3 sequence reads: CASSLDREETQYF. CDR3 DNA: TGTGCCAGTAGCCTGGACAGGGAAGAGACCCAGTACTTC.

The rearrangement uses TRBV29-1 and TRBJ1-5; D might be TRBD1 (6 bases). CDR1 and CDR2 from the germline V gene are SQVTM and ANQGSEA. This CDR3 has 15 residues. Trimming removed 4 bases from V and 2 bases from J, with 15 bases in between. The chain's CDR3 is CSVAVGGHGNQPQHF. The CDR3 coding sequence is TGCAGCGTTGCGGTCGGGGGGCACGGCAATCAGCCCCAGCATTTT.

This clone came up once. The genes are TRBV5-1 and TRBJ2-5; 7 bases are shared with TRBD2. CDR3 length: 15 residues. Germline-derived CDR1 and CDR2 are SGHRS and YFSETQ. The trim removed 2 bases at V and 5 bases at J, leaving 9 bases unmatched. CDR3 loop: CASSFSGGDSETQYF. The CDR3 DNA reads TGCGCCAGCAGCTTTTCTGGGGGGGACTCGGAGACCCAGTACTTC.

The gene calls are TRBV25-1 and TRBJ2-6; D perhaps matches TRBD1 (5 bases). V lost 5 bases to trimming and J lost 4 bases, with 15 bases between them. Germline V gives CDR1 MGHDK, CDR2 SYGVNS. This CDR3 region has 16 residues. In DNA form, the CDR3 reads TGTGCCAGCAGTCCCTCAGCAGGGCAAGGGGCCAACGTCCTGACTTTC. It encodes CASSPSAGQGANVLTF.

The chain combines TRBV28 with TRBJ2-5; TRBD1 agrees at 8 bases. Germline V lookup: CDR1 MDHEN, CDR2 SYDVKM. The CDR3 contains 16 residues. V lost 6 bases to trimming and J lost 7 bases; unmatched junction nucleotides: 16. The CDR3 sequence: CASSKTGALSQGTQYF. The CDR3 nucleotides are TGTGCCAGCAGCAAGACAGGGGCCCTATCACAGGGGACCCAGTACTTC.

J is TRBJ1-2 and V is TRBV7-9; TRBD1 matches at 12 bases. The CDR3 sequence is 15 residues long. Germline V CDR1 and CDR2: SEHNR, FQNEAQ (reference sequence). V lost 5 bases and J lost 4; bases outside the gene matches: 5. For the CDR3, the DNA is TGTGCCAGCAGCCCCGGGACAGGGGGCTTCTATGGCTACACCTTC. Translated: CASSPGTGGFYGYTF.

V gene TRBV28 combines with J gene TRBJ1-2; D ambiguous. Germline loops: CDR1 MDHEN, CDR2 SYDVKM. Trimming pared 5 bases from V and 4 bases from J, leaving 11 bases between. There are 13 residues in the CDR3. The CDR3 DNA reads as TGTGCCAGCAGTGGTCCCGGGTTCTATGGCTACACCTTC. It is translated as CASSGPGFYGYTF.

The J gene is TRBJ2-5, the V gene TRBV11-1, with a tentative D call TRBD1 (5 bases). This CDR3 has 14 amino acids. Trimming left V 2 bases short and J 7 bases short, with 14 bases between. The germline V gene encodes CDR1 SGHAT and CDR2 FQDESV (reference sequence). CDR3 amino acids: CASSLMGRTRTQYF. DNA of the CDR3: TGTGCCAGCAGCTTAATGGGGCGGACCAGGACCCAGTACTTC.

The V call is TRBV7-9, the J call TRBJ1-1; 8 bases are shared with TRBD1. The CDR3 covers 15 residues. V was pared by 7 bases and J by 3 bases, with 10 bases of the junction left unmatched. Germline V gives CDR1 SEHNR, CDR2 FQNEAQ (reference sequence). This CDR3 reads CASTKVAGGDTEAFF. The CDR3 coding sequence is TGTGCCAGCACCAAAGTGGCAGGGGGCGACACTGAAGCTTTCTTT.

This sequence joins TRBV4-2 and TRBJ2-7; 10 positions agree with TRBD1. V lost 3 bases and J lost 5; bases outside the gene matches: 4. Germline loops: CDR1 LGHNA, CDR2 YNFKEQ. The CDR3 has 14 residues. The CDR3 bases are TGTGCCAGCAGCCACAGGGACAGGGGCGACGAGCAGTACTTC. Residues: CASSHRDRGDEQYF.

This clone appeared a single time. The J gene is TRBJ1-5, the V gene TRBV4-3; D possibly corresponds to TRBD1 (5 bases). V was pared by 3 bases and J by 0 bases, with 12 bases between. This CDR3 is built from 16 residues. The germline CDR1 and CDR2 sequences are LGHNA and YSLEER. The CDR3 DNA sequence: TGCGCCAGCAGCCAGGCGATCGGGGGTAGCAATCAGCCCCAGCATTTT. This sequence encodes CASSQAIGGSNQPQHF.